One sample yielded the 14 T cell receptor beta chains listed below, sequenced in a study of cytomegalovirus exposure and HLA in healthy donors. 13 Jbeta primers and 60 Vbeta primers were used for the PCR. Produced via immunoSEQ multiplex PCR; TCRdb's table is partial and in-frame only. This table holds 150,000 to 200,000 clones, around 82% found once. The material sequenced was PBMCs. These receptors originate from a man between 60 and 75 years old in good health and CMV-seronegative.

This chain connects TRBV15 to TRBJ1-3; tentative D call: TRBD1 (5 bases). CDR1 is LNHNV and CDR2 is YYDKDF in the germline V gene (reference sequence). V was pared by 1 base and J by 0 bases, with 13 bases between. The CDR3 spans 17 residues. This CDR3 reads CATSRADSGFSGNTIYF. For the CDR3, the DNA is TGTGCCACCAGCAGAGCTGACAGTGGATTCTCTGGAAACACCATATATTTT.

This chain uses TRBV19 with TRBJ2-1; unclear D gene. The germline gives CDR1 LNHDA, CDR2 SQIVND (reference sequence). V lost 3 bases to trimming and J lost 8 bases, with 5 bases between them. The length of the CDR3 is 11 residues. This CDR3 is CASSMKHEQFF. As DNA, the CDR3 is TGTGCCAGTAGTATGAAGCATGAGCAGTTCTTC.

The gene calls are TRBV4-1 and TRBJ2-5; 9 bases fit TRBD1. Trimming at V came to 4 bases and at J to 3 bases, leaving 6 bases not matched to a gene. CDR3 length: 15 residues. Germline loops: CDR1 MGHRA, CDR2 YSYEKL. This CDR3 is CASSLGQGKEETQYF. CDR3 coding DNA: TGCGCCAGCAGCCTTGGACAGGGGAAGGAAGAGACCCAGTACTTC.

This rearrangement joins TRBV9 to TRBJ1-2, with D tentatively TRBD1 (5 bases). This CDR3 contains 16 residues. The V gene lost 4 bases and the J gene lost 0 bases, with 16 bases spanning the gap. Germline CDR1 and CDR2: SGDLS and YYNGEE. CDR3 nucleotides: TGTGCCAGCAGCCCCAAAGACGGGGGGACTAACTATGGCTACACCTTC. Protein: CASSPKDGGTNYGYTF.

The chain employs TRBV7-8 and TRBJ1-2; a possible D gene is TRBD1 (5 bases). Looked up from germline, CDR1 is SGHVS and CDR2 is FQNEAQ. V shed 8 bases and J shed 5 bases, with 21 bases lying between them. The CDR3 runs 15 residues. CDR3 in amino acids: CASRIDSAGPYGYTF. The CDR3 DNA follows: TGTGCCAGCCGAATAGACAGCGCAGGGCCTTATGGCTACACCTTC.

This clone came up a few times. J is TRBJ1-1 and V is TRBV5-4; no clear D gene. The CDR3 is 13 amino acids. V lost 4 bases to trimming and J lost 5 bases, with 12 bases between them. Germline V gene data show CDR1 as SGHNT and CDR2 as YYREEE (reference sequence). CDR3 amino acids: CASSHRVETEAFF. The CDR3 nucleotides read TGTGCCAGCAGCCACAGAGTTGAGACTGAAGCTTTCTTT.

This chain connects TRBV6-1 to TRBJ1-2; D possibly corresponds to TRBD1 (6 bases). This CDR3 has 15 amino acids. CDR1 and CDR2 (germline): MNHNS, SASEGT. V shed 6 bases and J shed 0 bases, with 14 bases lying between them. The CDR3 loop is CASSSGQIANYGYTF. DNA of the CDR3: TGTGCCAGCAGCTCCGGACAGATCGCTAACTATGGCTACACCTTC.

Turning to this clone: At one end, the junction sequence differs from germline, possibly due to a read error. This sequence joins TRBV2 and TRBJ1-6; D perhaps matches TRBD1 (5 bases). In germline, CDR1 is SNHLY, CDR2 FYNNEI. The CDR3 extends over 14 amino acids. CDR3 sequence reads: CASSRDLRDTPLNF. Written as DNA, the CDR3 is TGTGCCAGCAGTAGAGACCTCAGGGATACACCCCTCAACTTT.

The chain recombines TRBV29-1 with TRBJ1-4; 10 bases are shared with TRBD1. CDR3 length: 14 amino acids. CDR1 SQVTM and CDR2 ANQGSEA come from the germline V gene. J gave up 6 bases and V 2 bases, and 3 bases lay outside the gene matches. The CDR3 coding sequence is TGCAGCGTTGAACCGACAGGGGGCGATGAAAAACTGTTTTTT. The encoded protein is CSVEPTGGDEKLFF.

The chain carries TRBV5-6 and TRBJ2-7; 9 positions match TRBD1. Germline values: CDR1 SGHDT, CDR2 YYEEEE. There are 12 residues in the CDR3. V shed 4 bases and J 6 bases; nucleotides not matched to a gene: 2. CDR3 residues: CASSPTGGEQYF. In DNA form, the CDR3 reads TGTGCCAGCAGCCCGACAGGGGGCGAGCAGTACTTC.

The V call is TRBV5-1, the J call TRBJ2-1, with 8 bases lining up with TRBD2. This CDR3 region has 14 residues. Trimming cost V 4 bases and J 7 bases; bases outside gene matches: 7. CDR1 SGHRS and CDR2 YFSETQ come from the germline V gene. The CDR3 loop reads CASSIGTRGNEQFF. CDR3 sequence (DNA): TGCGCCAGCAGCATCGGGACTAGGGGTAATGAGCAGTTCTTC.

The chain carries TRBV2 and TRBJ1-6; 8 positions agree with TRBD1. CDR3 length: 15 amino acids. Germline V CDR1 and CDR2: SNHLY, FYNNEI. The V and J ends lost 4 bases and 9 bases, in that order; junction bases with no gene match: 8. The CDR3 bases are TGTGCCAGCAGTGCCTCCAGGGGGCAGGGTTCACCCCTCCACTTT. This encodes CASSASRGQGSPLHF.

This chain connects TRBV19 to TRBJ2-3; a weak D match, TRBD1 (6 bases). Per the germline V gene, CDR1 is LNHDA and CDR2 is SQIVND (reference sequence). V was trimmed by 8 bases and J by 8 bases, leaving 20 bases between them. CDR3 length equals 14 residues. Written as DNA, the CDR3 is TGTGCCAGTCGGCCCCGGGACAAAGAAGGTACGCAGTATTTT. Translated: CASRPRDKEGTQYF.

The chain recombines TRBV27 with TRBJ2-2; D not certain. Germline-derived CDR1 and CDR2 are MNHEY and SMNVEV (reference sequence). Between the trimmed V and J ends, which lost 1 base and 4 bases, there was a span of 4 bases. The CDR3 has 13 residues. CDR3 protein: CASSLWSTGELFF. The DNA for the CDR3 is TGTGCCAGCAGTTTATGGAGCACCGGGGAGCTGTTTTTT.